Shown below are 26 T cell receptor beta chains from a single sample sequenced in a study of OX40 agonist ivuxolimab in advanced cancers. Profiling relied on immunoSEQ multiplex PCR, and the TCRdb table lists in-frame clones only, not all of them. Here the sample spans tens of thousands of clones, 94% being singletons. This specimen was CD4+ or CD8+ T cells sorted from blood, taken in a trial of the OX40 agonist ivuxolimab. The receptors were sampled from an adult with an advanced solid tumor such as melanoma, head and neck, liver or kidney cancer.

This chain uses TRBV7-9 with TRBJ2-7; D not certain. Trimming took 4 bases from V and 9 from J, leaving 22 bases between them. Per the germline V gene, CDR1 is SEHNR and CDR2 is FQNEAQ (reference sequence). The CDR3 contains 15 residues. The CDR3 coding sequence is TGTGCCAGCAGCTCGTCGGTGGGGTACCTCCTACGGCAGTACTTC. This gives the protein CASSSSVGYLLRQYF.

The rearrangement uses TRBV19 and TRBJ1-1, with no clear D. Per the germline V gene, CDR1 is LNHDA and CDR2 is SQIVND (reference sequence). The CDR3 is 13 residues long. Trimming shortened V by 2 bases and J by 2 bases, and 6 bases separated the two germline ends. CDR3 amino acids: CASSITDNTEAFF. In DNA, the CDR3 is TGTGCCAGTAGTATAACGGACAACACTGAAGCTTTCTTT.

The chain carries TRBV6-5 and TRBJ2-1; unclear D gene. Germline V gives CDR1 MNHEY, CDR2 SVGAGI. The CDR3 spans 13 residues. Trimming cost V 2 bases and J 7 bases, with 9 bases left between them. The CDR3 region is CASSYGVGNEQFF. The CDR3 bases are TGTGCCAGCAGTTACGGGGTGGGGAATGAGCAGTTCTTC.

The chain is built from TRBV9 and TRBJ1-1; possibly TRBD1 for D (6 bases). Germline assignment: CDR1 SGDLS and CDR2 YYNGEE. The ends were cut back, 1 base at V and 2 bases at J, with 21 bases in the middle. CDR3 length: 18 residues. This CDR3 is CASSVSEGGSPTNTEAFF. For the CDR3, the DNA is TGTGCCAGCAGCGTATCTGAGGGGGGCTCCCCCACTAACACTGAAGCTTTCTTT.

V and J are TRBV19 and TRBJ2-2, with 8 bases lining up with TRBD1. The CDR3 is 15 amino acids. With V trimmed by 6 bases and J by 6 bases, 9 bases remained unmatched. Germline CDR1 is LNHDA and CDR2 is SQIVND (reference sequence). The CDR3 DNA reads TGTGCCAGTAGACCCCAGGGGGCTAAGTCCGGGGAGCTGTTTTTT. It is translated as CASRPQGAKSGELFF.

This clone was recorded once. This chain uses TRBV19 with TRBJ1-1; weak D call: TRBD1 (6 bases). The CDR3 length is 15 residues. The germline V gene has CDR1 LNHDA and CDR2 SQIVND (reference sequence). The V end was cut by 5 bases, the J end by 0 bases, with 13 bases between. Written as DNA, the CDR3 is TGTGCCAGTAGTCCCCAGGGACATATGAACACTGAAGCTTTCTTT. Protein sequence: CASSPQGHMNTEAFF.

The rearrangement uses TRBV5-4 and TRBJ2-7, with D perhaps given as TRBD1 or TRBD2 (5 bases each). V was clipped by 4 bases and J by 0 bases, with 14 bases between them. Per germline, CDR1 SGHNT and CDR2 YYREEE (reference sequence). CDR3 size: 15 residues. CDR3 bases: TGTGCCAGCAGCCCGCCCGGGGCGAGCTCCTACGAGCAGTACTTC. This translates into CASSPPGASSYEQYF. Using reference TRBV5-4 and TRBJ2-7 for the parts outside the CDR3, the full variable domain is ETGVTQSPTHLIKTRGQQVTLRCSSQSGHNTVSWYQQALGQGPQFIFQYYREEENGRGNFPPRFSGLQFPNYSSELNVNALELDDSALYLCASSPPGASSYEQYFGPGTRLTVT.

The rearrangement links TRBV5-1 to TRBJ1-5; 7 bases are shared with TRBD1. Per germline, CDR1 SGHRS and CDR2 YFSETQ. V was pared by 3 bases and J by 0 bases, with 3 bases of the junction left unmatched. There are 15 residues in the CDR3. The CDR3: CASSSTGDSNQPQHF. The CDR3 DNA follows: TGCGCCAGCAGCTCTACAGGGGATAGCAATCAGCCCCAGCATTTT.

The V gene is TRBV7-8, the J gene TRBJ1-1, with D unclear. Germline V gene data show CDR1 as SGHVS and CDR2 as FQNEAQ. The V end lost 4 bases, the J end lost 8 bases, and 8 bases lay between the germline ends. CDR3 length equals 11 residues. DNA of the CDR3: TGTGCCAGCAGCTACGCAAGAGAAGCTTTCTTT. It specifies CASSYAREAFF.

This rearrangement joins TRBV6-5 to TRBJ1-4, with a possible D match to TRBD1 (6 bases). The CDR3 extends over 14 amino acids. Trimming took 6 bases from V and 3 from J, leaving 11 bases between them. CDR1 and CDR2 (germline): MNHEY, SVGAGI. The CDR3 reads CASRDSFSNEKLFF. CDR3 DNA: TGTGCCAGCAGGGACAGCTTCTCTAATGAAAAACTGTTTTTT.

The chain couples TRBV11-3 to TRBJ2-3, with D possibly TRBD2 on 6 matching bases. Trimming pared 5 bases from V and 1 base from J, leaving 16 bases between. This CDR3 comprises 16 residues. Per the germline V gene, CDR1 is SGHNT and CDR2 is YENEEA. For the CDR3, the DNA is TGTGCCAGCAGCCCCTGGGGGGAGGTCGGCACAGATACGCAGTATTTT. The encoded protein is CASSPWGEVGTDTQYF.

V is TRBV5-8 and J is TRBJ2-3, with D possibly being TRBD1 (5 bases). There are 17 residues in the CDR3. Germline V gene sequence: CDR1 SGHTS, CDR2 YDEGEE. V lost 0 bases to trimming and J lost 0 bases, with 14 bases between them. CDR3 sequence (DNA): TGTGCCAGCAGCTTGGGGTGGGGCCCCACTAGCACAGATACGCAGTATTTT. This translates into CASSLGWGPTSTDTQYF.

This clone was seen a few times. The chain links TRBV4-3 to TRBJ1-5; no firm D call. Deletions cut 0 bases from V and 2 bases from J, with 11 bases between. This CDR3 has 16 amino acids. Per germline, CDR1 LGHNA and CDR2 YSLEER. The CDR3 loop is CASSQDRGWGNQPQHF. CDR3 nucleotides: TGCGCCAGCAGCCAAGACCGGGGATGGGGCAATCAGCCCCAGCATTTT.

V is TRBV25-1 and J is TRBJ2-3; 9 bases fit TRBD1. The CDR3 runs to 17 residues. Looked up from germline, CDR1 is MGHDK and CDR2 is SYGVNS. V gave up 3 bases and J gave up 2 bases; unmatched junction bases: 9. The CDR3 region is CASSEGYGTGYTDTQYF. CDR3 nucleotides: TGTGCCAGCAGTGAGGGGTATGGGACAGGGTACACAGATACGCAGTATTTT.

The chain couples TRBV19 to TRBJ2-7; 9 nucleotides match TRBD1. Trimming cost V 6 bases and J 3 bases; bases outside gene matches: 6. The CDR3 covers 14 residues. Looked up from germline, CDR1 is LNHDA and CDR2 is SQIVND (reference sequence). The CDR3 spells CASSTTGGGYEQYF. Written as DNA, the CDR3 is TGTGCCAGTAGCACGACAGGGGGGGGCTACGAGCAGTACTTC.

This rearrangement joins TRBV5-5 to TRBJ2-7, with D possibly matching TRBD2 (6 bases). The germline V and J ends were trimmed by 3 bases and 4 bases, with 17 bases remaining between them. This CDR3 spans 15 amino acids. Germline loops: CDR1 SGHKS, CDR2 YYEKEE (reference sequence). CDR3 protein: CASSYLVGGGYEQYF. CDR3 DNA sequence: TGTGCCAGCAGCTATCTTGTCGGGGGAGGATACGAGCAGTACTTC.

The CDR3 is CASSWDREDTGELFF. The CDR3 DNA follows: TGCGCCAGCAGCTGGGACAGGGAGGACACCGGGGAGCTGTTTTTT. The chain recombines TRBV4-3 with TRBJ2-2; 9 positions match TRBD1. After removal of 5 bases from V and 3 bases from J, the junction contained 4 bases not matched to a gene. This CDR3 contains 15 residues. Germline V lookup: CDR1 LGHNA, CDR2 YSLEER.

This clone was counted a single time. The chain uses TRBV11-2 and TRBJ2-7; 9 nucleotides agree with TRBD1. The CDR3 loop spans 14 amino acids. The trim removed 5 bases at V and 2 bases at J, leaving 4 bases unmatched. CDR1 and CDR2 (germline): SGHAT, FQNNGV. The CDR3 DNA reads as TGTGCCAGCAGCCCCGGGACAGGGCCCTACGAGCAGTACTTC. Translating gives CASSPGTGPYEQYF.

CDR3 DNA sequence: TGCAGCGTGGGGGCTTACGAGCAGTACTTC. It specifies CSVGAYEQYF. The J gene is TRBJ2-7, the V gene TRBV29-1, with D possibly being TRBD1 (6 bases). The CDR3 runs to 10 residues. Trimming stripped 6 bases from V and 4 bases from J, with 7 bases between. The germline CDR1 and CDR2 sequences are SQVTM and ANQGSEA.

The chain links TRBV5-1 to TRBJ2-1; 14 positions match TRBD2. With V trimmed by 4 bases and J by 0 bases, 6 bases remained unmatched. Germline assignment: CDR1 SGHRS and CDR2 YFSETQ. The CDR3 contains 18 residues. The CDR3 nucleotides read TGCGCCAGCAGCCCGGGACTAGCGGGGGACCGCTCCTACAATGAGCAGTTCTTC. Translated, it gives CASSPGLAGDRSYNEQFF. Filled out from reference TRBV5-1 and TRBJ2-1, the complete variable domain reads KAGVTQTPRYLIKTRGQQVTLSCSPISGHRSVSWYQQTPGQGLQFLFEYFSETQRNKGNFPGRFSGRQFSNSRSEMNVSTLELGDSALYLCASSPGLAGDRSYNEQFFGPGTRLTVL.

The chain is built from TRBV30 and TRBJ2-7, with D perhaps TRBD1 (9 bases). The V end lost 3 bases, the J end lost 5 bases, and 20 bases lay between the germline ends. There are 15 residues in the CDR3. The germline CDR1 and CDR2 sequences are GTSNPN and SVGIG (reference sequence). The CDR3, as DNA: TGTGCCTGGAGCGGGGGGGGACAGGGCCCTCACGAGCAGTACTTC. This gives the protein CAWSGGGQGPHEQYF.

This chain links TRBV5-1 with TRBJ2-3; 9 nucleotides match TRBD2. Per the germline V gene, CDR1 is SGHRS and CDR2 is YFSETQ. The junction had 1 base not matched to a gene; V was cut back by 1 base and J by 1 base. CDR3 size: 15 residues. In DNA form, the CDR3 reads TGCGCCAGCAGCTTGAGGACTAGCGGCACAGATACGCAGTATTTT. As protein: CASSLRTSGTDTQYF.

This chain connects TRBV4-3 to TRBJ2-1; D possibly corresponds to TRBD2 (6 bases). The V gene lost 0 bases and the J gene lost 8 bases, with 11 bases spanning the gap. Germline CDR1 and CDR2: LGHNA and YSLEER. CDR3 length equals 14 residues. The CDR3 bases are TGCGCCAGCAGCCAAGATCTGGCTAGCGATGAGCAGTTCTTC. This encodes CASSQDLASDEQFF.

V gene TRBV7-9 combines with J gene TRBJ1-2, with TRBD1 matching over 9 bases. The V gene's germline CDR1 is SEHNR and CDR2 FQNEAQ (reference sequence). The CDR3 contains 15 residues. V trimming: 1 base; J trimming: 7 bases; junction bases outside the gene matches: 7. The CDR3 DNA is TGTGCCAGCAGCTTAGGGGAACAGGGGGCTTCTGGCTACACCTTC. Protein sequence: CASSLGEQGASGYTF.

This clone has just a few counts. This chain joins TRBV11-2 and TRBJ1-1, with D perhaps matching TRBD1 (5 bases). CDR3 length equals 12 residues. V gave up 5 bases and J gave up 7 bases, with 11 bases separating them. CDR1 is SGHAT and CDR2 is FQNNGV in the germline V gene. CDR3 amino acids: CASSPYRNEAFF. CDR3 DNA sequence: TGTGCCAGCAGCCCCTACAGGAATGAAGCTTTCTTT.

V usage is TRBV19 and J usage is TRBJ1-1; D might be TRBD1 (6 bases). Germline CDR1 is LNHDA and CDR2 is SQIVND (reference sequence). V was shortened by 1 base and J by 10 bases, with 13 bases between the two germline ends. This CDR3 spans 13 amino acids. The CDR3 DNA is TGTGCCAGTAGTATAGCCCGGGGGGCCGGAGCTTTCTTT. Protein: CASSIARGAGAFF.